Following are 16 T cell receptor beta chains from one sample sequenced in a study of cytomegalovirus exposure and HLA in healthy donors. Use of 60 Vbeta and 13 Jbeta primers characterized the PCR. Data came from immunoSEQ multiplex PCR; TCRdb stores just in-frame clones and leaves some out. The sample consists of 150,000 or so clones, about four fifths of them appearing once. The sample was PBMCs. Source of these receptors: a woman in her forties or fifties in good health and CMV-seropositive.

The rearrangement uses TRBV28 and TRBJ2-5; a possible D gene is TRBD1 (5 bases). The J call is uncertain, as TRBJ2-7 better fits the DNA end. There are 15 residues in the CDR3. Germline CDR1 MDHEN, CDR2 SYDVKM. The CDR3 region is CASSLQGKGSYEQYF. CDR3 nucleotides: TGTGCCAGCAGTTTACAGGGAAAAGGATCCTACGAGCAGTACTTC.

This chain uses TRBV9 with TRBJ2-2; D might be TRBD1 (6 bases). This CDR3 is built from 14 residues. Trimming removed 3 bases at V and 3 bases at J, with 9 bases between. Germline CDR1 and CDR2: SGDLS and YYNGEE. The CDR3 nucleotides read TGTGCCAGCAGCGGTCGGACAGACACCGGGGAGCTGTTTTTT. Translation: CASSGRTDTGELFF.

The chain employs TRBV28 and TRBJ1-5, with D tentatively TRBD1 (6 bases). The CDR3 runs 13 residues. Germline loops: CDR1 MDHEN, CDR2 SYDVKM. V was pared by 7 bases and J by 3 bases, with 10 bases between. The DNA of the CDR3 is TGTGCCAGCATAGGACAGATCAATCAGCCCCAGCATTTT. Amino acid sequence: CASIGQINQPQHF.

The genes are TRBV15 and TRBJ1-5; TRBD1 matches at 7 bases. Trimming removed 1 base from V and 3 bases from J; junction bases left unmatched: 9. There are 17 residues in the CDR3. The germline CDR1 and CDR2 sequences are LNHNV and YYDKDF (reference sequence). CDR3 region: CATSRGGTENYNQPQHF. CDR3 in DNA: TGTGCCACCAGCAGAGGCGGGACAGAAAATTACAATCAGCCCCAGCATTTT.

The chain is built from TRBV19 and TRBJ2-7, with TRBD1 matching 7 bases. V gave up 6 bases and J gave up 2 bases; unmatched junction bases: 10. CDR3 size: 15 residues. Germline V lookup: CDR1 LNHDA, CDR2 SQIVND (reference sequence). DNA of the CDR3: TGTGCCAGTAGGCGTGAGGACAGGTCAACCTACGAGCAGTACTTC. This translates into CASRREDRSTYEQYF.

This clone was counted once. V is TRBV28 and J is TRBJ2-7, with TRBD2 matching 12 bases. The CDR3 spans 16 residues. Germline CDR1 reads MDHEN; CDR2 reads SYDVKM. Trimming took 1 base from V and 4 from J; bases not matched to a gene: 5. This CDR3 is CASSLFTSGGNYEQYF. The CDR3 nucleotides are TGTGCCAGCAGTTTATTTACTAGCGGGGGGAATTACGAGCAGTACTTC.

The rearrangement uses TRBV28 and TRBJ2-5; perhaps TRBD2 as D (7 bases). CDR3 length: 17 amino acids. Trimming pared 2 bases from V and 5 bases from J, leaving 21 bases between. Germline V lookup: CDR1 MDHEN, CDR2 SYDVKM. CDR3 sequence reads: CASSLGGGGSGWETQYF. CDR3 nucleotides: TGTGCCAGCAGTTTAGGGGGGGGCGGGAGTGGATGGGAGACCCAGTACTTC.

This clone turned up a few times. This sequence joins TRBV18 and TRBJ2-1, with TRBD2 matching over 9 bases. This CDR3 comprises 15 residues. CDR1 is KGHSH and CDR2 is LQKENI in the germline V gene. J gave up 5 bases and V 3 bases, and 5 bases lay outside the gene matches. CDR3 residues: CASSPLGLANNEQFF. The CDR3 DNA sequence: TGTGCCAGCTCACCGCTAGGACTAGCGAACAATGAGCAGTTCTTC.

The V call is TRBV7-6, the J call TRBJ2-1, with 10 bases identical to TRBD2. Germline V gives CDR1 SGHVS, CDR2 FNYEAQ. The CDR3 spans 15 residues. The trim removed 1 base at V and 8 bases at J, leaving 5 bases unmatched. The chain's CDR3 is CASSLGLAGVDEQFF. The CDR3, as DNA: TGTGCCAGCAGCTTAGGTCTAGCGGGAGTAGATGAGCAGTTCTTC.

This clone showed up just once. The chain recombines TRBV6-5 with TRBJ2-1, with 8 bases aligning to TRBD1. Unmatched junction bases numbered 4, after V lost 2 bases and J lost 10 bases. Per the germline V gene, CDR1 is MNHEY and CDR2 is SVGAGI. The CDR3 is 13 amino acids. CDR3 sequence (DNA): TGTGCCAGCAGTTACAACAGGGGGTTCGAGCAGTTCTTC. It translates to CASSYNRGFEQFF.

V is TRBV6-1 and J is TRBJ1-6, with TRBD1 matching 9 bases. Germline values: CDR1 MNHNS, CDR2 SASEGT. V gave up 4 bases and J gave up 9 bases; unmatched junction bases: 7. The CDR3 runs to 15 residues. In DNA form, the CDR3 reads TGTGCCAGCAGTGGACCGGGACAGGGTGCTTCACCCCTCCACTTT. It is translated as CASSGPGQGASPLHF.

J is TRBJ2-7 and V is TRBV10-2; possibly TRBD2 for D (7 bases). CDR1 WSHSY and CDR2 SAAADI come from the germline V gene. The CDR3 covers 14 residues. V was trimmed by 3 bases and J by 3 bases, leaving 12 bases between them. The CDR3 bases are TGCGCCAGCAGTGAAGGGGGAGGGGACTACGAGCAGTACTTC. This codes for CASSEGGGDYEQYF.

V gene TRBV18 combines with J gene TRBJ1-1, with a tentative D call TRBD1 (5 bases). The CDR3 is made up of 14 amino acids. V was clipped by 6 bases and J by 2 bases, with 13 bases between them. CDR1 and CDR2 (germline): KGHSH, LQKENI. The CDR3 sequence is CASSPDRTNTEAFF. CDR3 DNA: TGTGCCAGCTCGCCCGACAGAACCAACACTGAAGCTTTCTTT.

This sequence joins TRBV4-2 and TRBJ2-6; D perhaps matches TRBD1 (5 bases). Germline V gene data show CDR1 as LGHNA and CDR2 as YNFKEQ. Trimming left V 1 base short and J 2 bases short, with 21 bases between. The length of the CDR3 is 20 residues. The CDR3 reads CASSQGGRAFQEAGANVLTF. The DNA for the CDR3 is TGTGCCAGCAGCCAAGGTGGCAGGGCCTTCCAAGAGGCTGGGGCCAACGTCCTGACTTTC.

The rearrangement uses TRBV7-9 and TRBJ2-2; possibly TRBD2 for D (5 bases). The germline gives CDR1 SEHNR, CDR2 FQNEAQ (reference sequence). V lost 10 bases, J lost 6 bases, and 15 bases lay in between. CDR3 length: 13 amino acids. The CDR3 protein is CAIPPPGAGELFF. CDR3 bases: TGTGCCATCCCTCCGCCCGGGGCCGGGGAGCTGTTTTTT.

The chain has TRBV5-1 and TRBJ1-1; a weak D match, TRBD1 (5 bases). Germline V gene lookup returns CDR1 SGHRS and CDR2 YFSETQ. V dropped 4 bases and J dropped 5 bases, with 15 bases sitting between them. This CDR3 spans 14 amino acids. In DNA form, the CDR3 reads TGCGCCAGCAGCCTAAGGGCTCAGGGAACTGAAGCTTTCTTT. Residues: CASSLRAQGTEAFF.